This T cell receptor (beta chain) was captured by sequencing in a study of post-analysis software for immune sequencing data. In the study overall: Both relapsing-remitting and secondary progressive multiple sclerosis featured among the disease courses, as did progressive-relapsing multiple sclerosis. Findings and limits, study-wide: About five TRBV segments appeared more often in patients than in controls, and TRBV5-6, TRBV5-1 and TRBV20-1 were among these.

This clonotype was recorded many times. Its target is unknown. Libraries were made from TCR beta cDNA, and they carried unique molecular identifiers. T cells numbering about 0.85 to 10 million yielded a few hundred thousand cDNA molecules. TCRdb fed the PCR reads into MiXCR, producing one record per CDR3 protein. The sample holds hundreds of thousands of distinct CDR3 sequences, 30% seen once. The CDR3 is 12 residues long. V was clipped by 5 bases and J by 5 bases, with 12 bases between them. The V gene's germline CDR1 is DFQATT and CDR2 SNEGSKA (reference sequence). The sample comprised blood. The genes are TRBV20-1 and TRBJ1-2; unclear D gene. The receptor comes from a girl aged 5-17 years with multiple sclerosis. The CDR3 nucleotides are TGCAGTGCTTCCGGGTCCTTATATGGCTACACCTTC. This encodes CSASGSLYGYTF.